These T cell receptor beta chains were read from a single sample in a study of T cells in tumors after PD-1 blockade. Some clones are missing from TCRdb's copy, which holds only in-frame ones; the method was immunoSEQ multiplex PCR. The sample includes under 50,000 clones, under 85% of them seen just once. The sample here was PBMCs, taken before anti-PD-1 therapy. All receptors derive from a human donor with advanced basal cell or squamous cell carcinoma (not recorded which). The CDR3 runs from the conserved cysteine through the conserved F or W. The D gene is left open where the match is weak. Part of the rows lack a size; the others show once, few, many or a class for expanded clones.

CDR3 protein: CASSFWDSSTDTQYF
CDR3 DNA: TGTGCCAGCAGCTTTTGGGATTCTAGCACAGATACGCAGTATTTT
V gene: TRBV5-5
D gene: NA
J gene: TRBJ2-3
clone size: NA

CDR3 protein: CASTSGAGGPADTQYF
CDR3 DNA: TGTGCCAGCACCTCAGGGGCGGGGGGGCCGGCAGATACGCAGTATTTT
V gene: TRBV9
D gene: TRBD2
J gene: TRBJ2-3
clone size: few

CDR3 protein: CATSDQIAGDNEQFF
CDR3 DNA: TGTGCCACCAGTGACCAAATAGCGGGGGACAATGAGCAGTTCTTC
V gene: TRBV24-1
D gene: TRBD2
J gene: TRBJ2-1
clone size: NA

CDR3 protein: CASSLTGNQPQHF
CDR3 DNA: TGTGCCAGCAGCCTGACGGGAAACCAGCCCCAGCATTTT
V gene: TRBV5-8
D gene: NA
J gene: TRBJ1-5
clone size: NA

CDR3 protein: CASSHLGESAFF
CDR3 DNA: TGTGCCAGCAGCCACTTAGGAGAGTCGGCTTTCTTT
V gene: TRBV6-5
D gene: NA
J gene: TRBJ1-1
clone size: NA

CDR3 protein: CSVGGSGVSTDTQYF
CDR3 DNA: TGCAGCGTTGGTGGTAGCGGGGTAAGCACAGATACGCAGTATTTT
V gene: TRBV29-1
D gene: TRBD2
J gene: TRBJ2-3
clone size: NA

CDR3 protein: CASSVGASGSTDTQYF
CDR3 DNA: TGTGCCAGCAGCGTAGGGGCTAGCGGAAGCACAGATACGCAGTATTTT
V gene: TRBV9
D gene: TRBD2
J gene: TRBJ2-3
clone size: NA

CDR3 protein: CASSPPDRGNSFTEAFF
CDR3 DNA: TGTGCCAGCTCACCACCGGACAGGGGAAATTCTTTCACTGAAGCTTTCTTT
V gene: TRBV18
D gene: TRBD1
J gene: TRBJ1-1
clone size: NA

CDR3 protein: CASSGARGQPQHF
CDR3 DNA: TGTGCCAGCAGCGGGGCTAGGGGTCAGCCCCAGCATTTT
V gene: TRBV12-3/TRBV12-4
D gene: NA
J gene: TRBJ1-5
clone size: few

CDR3 protein: CASSQGVYYGYTF
CDR3 DNA: TGTGCCAGCAGCCAAGGAGTCTACTATGGCTACACCTTC
V gene: TRBV11-3
D gene: NA
J gene: TRBJ1-2
clone size: NA

CDR3 protein: CSVIQEPYTEAFF
CDR3 DNA: TGCAGCGTCATCCAGGAGCCATACACTGAAGCTTTCTTT
V gene: TRBV29-1
D gene: NA
J gene: TRBJ1-1
clone size: few

CDR3 protein: CASSVGQAMNTEAFF
CDR3 DNA: TGTGCCAGCAGCGTGGGACAGGCGATGAACACTGAAGCTTTCTTT
V gene: TRBV9
D gene: TRBD1
J gene: TRBJ1-1
clone size: NA

CDR3 protein: CATSKQGFSQHF
CDR3 DNA: TGTGCCACCAGCAAACAGGGTTTTTCCCAGCATTTT
V gene: TRBV15
D gene: NA
J gene: TRBJ1-5
clone size: NA

CDR3 protein: CASSRDSSGANVLTF
CDR3 DNA: TGCGCCAGCAGCCGAGACAGCTCTGGGGCCAACGTCCTGACTTTC
V gene: TRBV5-1
D gene: NA
J gene: TRBJ2-6
clone size: NA

CDR3 protein: CASSLARVTYNEQFF
CDR3 DNA: TGTGCCAGCAGCCTAGCTAGGGTCACCTACAATGAGCAGTTCTTC
V gene: TRBV6-5
D gene: NA
J gene: TRBJ2-1
clone size: NA

CDR3 protein: CASGGQGYYEQYF
CDR3 DNA: TGTGCCAGCGGGGGACAGGGCTACTACGAGCAGTACTTC
V gene: TRBV2
D gene: TRBD1
J gene: TRBJ2-7
clone size: NA

CDR3 protein: CASKGQGPIGPQHF
CDR3 DNA: TGTGCCAGCAAGGGACAGGGACCGATTGGACCCCAGCATTTT
V gene: TRBV28
D gene: TRBD1
J gene: TRBJ1-5
clone size: few

CDR3 protein: CASYGGSAAYNEQFF
CDR3 DNA: TGTGCCAGCTATGGGGGCTCTGCTGCCTACAATGAGCAGTTCTTC
V gene: TRBV6-5
D gene: NA
J gene: TRBJ2-1
clone size: NA

CDR3 protein: CASSVNSNQPQHF
CDR3 DNA: TGTGCCAGCAGCGTAAATAGCAATCAGCCCCAGCATTTT
V gene: TRBV9
D gene: NA
J gene: TRBJ1-5
clone size: NA

CDR3 protein: CASSSVGKSGNTIYF
CDR3 DNA: TGTGCCAGTAGTAGCGTAGGGAAGTCTGGAAACACCATATATTTT
V gene: TRBV19
D gene: NA
J gene: TRBJ1-3
clone size: NA

CDR3 protein: CASSSGLYYGYTF
CDR3 DNA: TGTGCCAGCAGTTCGGGACTGTACTATGGCTACACCTTC
V gene: TRBV12-3/TRBV12-4
D gene: NA
J gene: TRBJ1-2
clone size: NA

CDR3 protein: CASSFRGQGNEKLFF
CDR3 DNA: TGTGCCAGCAGCTTTCGGGGGCAGGGTAATGAAAAACTGTTTTTT
V gene: TRBV7-9
D gene: NA
J gene: TRBJ1-4
clone size: NA

CDR3 protein: CASSTGQGANTGELFF
CDR3 DNA: TGCGCCAGCAGTACAGGACAGGGGGCGAACACCGGGGAGCTGTTTTTT
V gene: TRBV10-1
D gene: TRBD1
J gene: TRBJ2-2
clone size: NA